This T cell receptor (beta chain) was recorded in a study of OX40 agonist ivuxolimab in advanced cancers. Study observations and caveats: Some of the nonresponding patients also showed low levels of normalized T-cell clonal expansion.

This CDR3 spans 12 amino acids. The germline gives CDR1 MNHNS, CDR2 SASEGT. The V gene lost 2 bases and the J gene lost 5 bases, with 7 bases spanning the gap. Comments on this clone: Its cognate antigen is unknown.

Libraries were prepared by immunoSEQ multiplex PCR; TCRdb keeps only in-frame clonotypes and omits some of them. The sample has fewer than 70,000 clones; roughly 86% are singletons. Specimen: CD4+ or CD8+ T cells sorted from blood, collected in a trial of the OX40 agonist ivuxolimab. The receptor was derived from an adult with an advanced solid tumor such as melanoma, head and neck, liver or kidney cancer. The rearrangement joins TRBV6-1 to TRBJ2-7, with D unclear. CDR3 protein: CASSESRDEQYF. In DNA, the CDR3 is TGTGCCAGCAGTGAATCCCGGGACGAGCAGTACTTC.